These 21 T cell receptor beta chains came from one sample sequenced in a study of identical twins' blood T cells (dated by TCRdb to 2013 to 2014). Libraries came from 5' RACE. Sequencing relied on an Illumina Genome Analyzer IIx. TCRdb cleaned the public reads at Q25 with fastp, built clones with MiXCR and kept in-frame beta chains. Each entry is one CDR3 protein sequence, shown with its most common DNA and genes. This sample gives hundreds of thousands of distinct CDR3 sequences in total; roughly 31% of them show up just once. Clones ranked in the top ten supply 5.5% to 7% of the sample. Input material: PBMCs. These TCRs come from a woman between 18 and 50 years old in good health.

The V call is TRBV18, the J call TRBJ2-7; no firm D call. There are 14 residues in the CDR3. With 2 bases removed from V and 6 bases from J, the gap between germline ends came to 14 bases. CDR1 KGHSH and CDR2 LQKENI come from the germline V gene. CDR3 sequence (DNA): TGTGCCAGCTCACCAAGAGGTTGGGGTCTCGAGCAGTACTTC. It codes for CASSPRGWGLEQYF.

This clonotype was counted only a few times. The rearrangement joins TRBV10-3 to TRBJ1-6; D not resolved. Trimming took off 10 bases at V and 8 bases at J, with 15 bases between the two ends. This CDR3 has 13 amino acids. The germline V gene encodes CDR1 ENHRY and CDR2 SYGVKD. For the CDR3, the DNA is TGTGCCACCTCGGGGATGGTGGATTCACCCCTCCACTTT. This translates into CATSGMVDSPLHF.

The CDR3 nucleotides are TGCGCCAGCAGCTTGGGGACTGACGTTTCCAATGAGCAGTTCTTC. Its protein is CASSLGTDVSNEQFF. This rearrangement joins TRBV5-1 to TRBJ2-1; perhaps TRBD2 as D (5 bases). This CDR3 comprises 15 residues. The germline V and J ends were trimmed by 0 bases and 6 bases, with 13 bases remaining between them. CDR1 and CDR2 (germline): SGHRS, YFSETQ.

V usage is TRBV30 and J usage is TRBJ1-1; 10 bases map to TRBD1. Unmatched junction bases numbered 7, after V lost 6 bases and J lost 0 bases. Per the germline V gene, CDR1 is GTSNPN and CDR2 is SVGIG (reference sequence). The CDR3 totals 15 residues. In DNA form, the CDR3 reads TGTGCCTGCGCCCGGGACAGGGGTATGAACACTGAAGCTTTCTTT. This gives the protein CACARDRGMNTEAFF.

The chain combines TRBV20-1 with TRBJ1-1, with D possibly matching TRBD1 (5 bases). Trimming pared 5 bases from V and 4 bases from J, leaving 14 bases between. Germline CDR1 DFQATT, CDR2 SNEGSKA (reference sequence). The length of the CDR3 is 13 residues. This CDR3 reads CSAGGRVTTEAFF. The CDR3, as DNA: TGCAGTGCTGGGGGGAGGGTGACCACTGAAGCTTTCTTT.

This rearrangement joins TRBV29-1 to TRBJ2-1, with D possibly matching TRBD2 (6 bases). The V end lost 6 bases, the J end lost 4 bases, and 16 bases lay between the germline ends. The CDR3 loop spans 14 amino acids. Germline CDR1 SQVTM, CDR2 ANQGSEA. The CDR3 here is CSVGGTGTYNEQFF. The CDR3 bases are TGCAGCGTGGGAGGTACGGGGACTTACAATGAGCAGTTCTTC.

This chain's CDR3 is CASSGSTTPEAFF. DNA for the CDR3: TGTGCCAGCAGCGGCAGTACTACCCCTGAAGCTTTCTTT. The V gene is TRBV9, the J gene TRBJ1-1, with no clear D. Trimming took off 3 bases at V and 6 bases at J, with 12 bases between the two ends. The CDR3 totals 13 residues. CDR1 and CDR2 (germline): SGDLS, YYNGEE.

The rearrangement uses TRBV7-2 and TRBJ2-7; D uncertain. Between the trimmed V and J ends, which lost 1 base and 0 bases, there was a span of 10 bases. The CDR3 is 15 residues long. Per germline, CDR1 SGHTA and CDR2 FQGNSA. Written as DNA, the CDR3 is TGTGCCAGCAGCTTAGGGTTGGGGTCCTCCTACGAGCAGTACTTC. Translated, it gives CASSLGLGSSYEQYF.

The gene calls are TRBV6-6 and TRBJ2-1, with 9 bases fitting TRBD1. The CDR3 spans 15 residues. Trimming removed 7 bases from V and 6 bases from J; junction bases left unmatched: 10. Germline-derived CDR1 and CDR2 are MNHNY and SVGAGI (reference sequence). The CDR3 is CASIGPGTGFNEQFF. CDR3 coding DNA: TGTGCCAGCATAGGTCCCGGGACAGGGTTCAATGAGCAGTTCTTC.

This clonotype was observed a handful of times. The chain's CDR3 is CSAALRLVPSYEQYF. The CDR3 DNA is TGCAGCGCCGCATTACGTCTTGTCCCCTCCTACGAGCAGTACTTC. The chain uses TRBV29-1 and TRBJ2-7; no definite D call. The V and J ends lost 7 bases and 0 bases respectively, with 19 bases between them. The germline gives CDR1 SQVTM, CDR2 ANQGSEA. The CDR3 sequence is 15 residues long.

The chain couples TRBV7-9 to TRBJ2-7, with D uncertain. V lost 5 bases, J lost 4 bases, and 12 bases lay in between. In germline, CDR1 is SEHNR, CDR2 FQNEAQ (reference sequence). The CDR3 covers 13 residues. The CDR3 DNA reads TGTGCCAGCAGCAAAAGTGGGATATACGAGCAGTACTTC. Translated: CASSKSGIYEQYF.

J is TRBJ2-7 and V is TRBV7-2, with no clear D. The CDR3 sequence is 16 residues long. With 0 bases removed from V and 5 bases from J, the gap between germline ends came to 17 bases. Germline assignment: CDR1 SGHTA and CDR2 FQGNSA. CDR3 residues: CASSLAPRAPIHEQYF. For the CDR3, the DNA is TGTGCCAGCAGCTTAGCGCCTAGGGCCCCCATCCACGAGCAGTACTTC.

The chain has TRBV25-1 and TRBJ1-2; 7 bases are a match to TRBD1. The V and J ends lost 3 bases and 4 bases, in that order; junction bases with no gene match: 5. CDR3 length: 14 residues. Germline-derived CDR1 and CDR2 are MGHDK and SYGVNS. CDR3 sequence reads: CASSDTGVLYGYTF. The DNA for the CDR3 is TGTGCCAGCAGTGATACAGGGGTACTCTATGGCTACACCTTC.

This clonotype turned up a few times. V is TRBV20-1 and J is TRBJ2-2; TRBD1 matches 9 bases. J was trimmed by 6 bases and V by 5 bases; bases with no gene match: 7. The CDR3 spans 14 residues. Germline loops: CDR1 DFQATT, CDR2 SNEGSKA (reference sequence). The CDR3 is CSAELQGASGELFF. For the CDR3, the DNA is TGCAGTGCTGAACTACAGGGGGCGTCCGGGGAGCTGTTTTTT.

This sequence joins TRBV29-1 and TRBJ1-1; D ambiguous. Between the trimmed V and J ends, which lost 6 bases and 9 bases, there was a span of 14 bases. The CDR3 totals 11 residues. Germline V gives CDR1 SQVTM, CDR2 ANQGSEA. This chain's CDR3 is CSVARWGKAFF. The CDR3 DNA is TGCAGCGTGGCGCGTTGGGGAAAAGCTTTCTTT.

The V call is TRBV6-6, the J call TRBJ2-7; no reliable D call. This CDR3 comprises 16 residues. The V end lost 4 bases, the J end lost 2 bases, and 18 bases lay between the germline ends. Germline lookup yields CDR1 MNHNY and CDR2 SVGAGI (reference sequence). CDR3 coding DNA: TGTGCCAGCAGTTCGACTGATCCCCCAACCCCCTACGAGCAGTACTTC. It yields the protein CASSSTDPPTPYEQYF.

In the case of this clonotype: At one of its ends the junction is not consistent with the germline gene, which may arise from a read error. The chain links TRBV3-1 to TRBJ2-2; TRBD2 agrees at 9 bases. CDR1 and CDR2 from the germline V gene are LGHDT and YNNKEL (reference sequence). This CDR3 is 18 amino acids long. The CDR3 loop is CASSQDGLAGAKTGELFF. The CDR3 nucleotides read TGTGCCAGCAGCCAAGATGGATTAGCGGGAGCGAAAACCGGGGAGCTGTTTTTT.

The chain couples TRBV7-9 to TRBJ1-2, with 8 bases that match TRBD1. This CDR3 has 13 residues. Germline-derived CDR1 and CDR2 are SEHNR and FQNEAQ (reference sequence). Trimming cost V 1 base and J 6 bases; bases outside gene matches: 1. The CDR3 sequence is CASSLVTGDGYTF. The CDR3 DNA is TGTGCCAGCAGCTTAGTGACAGGGGATGGCTACACCTTC.

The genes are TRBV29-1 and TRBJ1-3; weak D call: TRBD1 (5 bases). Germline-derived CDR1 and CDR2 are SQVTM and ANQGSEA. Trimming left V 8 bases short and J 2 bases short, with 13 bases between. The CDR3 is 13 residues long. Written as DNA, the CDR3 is TGCAGCTTCGGCCGGGGCCCTGGAAACACCATATATTTT. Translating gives CSFGRGPGNTIYF.

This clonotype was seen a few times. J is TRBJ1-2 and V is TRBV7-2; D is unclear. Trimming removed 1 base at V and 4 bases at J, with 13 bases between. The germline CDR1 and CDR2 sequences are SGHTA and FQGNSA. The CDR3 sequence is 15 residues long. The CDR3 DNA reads TGTGCCAGCAGCTTAGGATTCGGTTTGTCCTATGGCTACACCTTC. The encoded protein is CASSLGFGLSYGYTF.

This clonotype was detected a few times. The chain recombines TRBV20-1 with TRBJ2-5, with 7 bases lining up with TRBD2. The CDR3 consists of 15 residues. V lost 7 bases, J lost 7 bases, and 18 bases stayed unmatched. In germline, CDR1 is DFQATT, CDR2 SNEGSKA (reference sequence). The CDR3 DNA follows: TGCAGTGTCTCCCCGTTGGGACTACGAAGAGGGACCCAGTACTTC. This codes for CSVSPLGLRRGTQYF.